This record looks at one T cell receptor beta chain sequence and its context. The antigen remains undetermined. These data belong to a study of cytomegalovirus exposure and HLA in healthy donors. PCR primers comprised 60 Vbeta and 13 Jbeta primers. TCRdb keeps only in-frame clones here, not all; method: immunoSEQ multiplex PCR. Of tens of thousands of clones in the sample, about 80% were seen once. General study findings and limits: From TCR beta sequences, most subjects' HLA-A and HLA-B alleles were reportedly predicted accurately. A later analysis showed HLA-associated TCR beta chains outstripping equally common others in clonal expansion.

CDR1 is SGHTA, CDR2 FQGNSA, per germline. The CDR3 is 13 residues long. Trimming took off 1 base at V and 1 base at J, with 4 bases between the two ends. Donors sampled were nominally healthy, though unrecorded immune exposures were likely. This chain joins TRBV7-2 and TRBJ1-1; no firm D call. The sample comprised PBMCs. This receptor was identified in a male donor in good health and CMV-seronegative. The CDR3 loop is CASSLVANTEAFF. CDR3 coding DNA: TGTGCCAGCAGCTTAGTGGCGAACACTGAAGCTTTCTTT.